The 4 T cell receptor beta chains below all came from one sample that was sequenced in a study of long-term antiretroviral therapy in people with HIV. This was the immunoSEQ v3.0 assay at survey level. Libraries were prepared by immunoSEQ multiplex PCR; TCRdb keeps only in-frame clonotypes and omits some of them. This sample has 20,000 to 25,000 clones, with around 80% found just once. The sample was unsorted PBMCs, taken 1.2 years after starting antiretroviral therapy. These receptors were collected from a woman in her forties with HIV.

The chain recombines TRBV10-3 with TRBJ1-1; 7 bases agree with TRBD1. Germline assignment: CDR1 ENHRY and CDR2 SYGVKD. With 10 bases clipped from V and 0 bases from J, the junction kept 5 bases outside the gene matches. The length of the CDR3 is 13 residues. This chain's CDR3 is CATWDSMNTEAFF. The DNA of the CDR3 is TGTGCCACCTGGGACAGCATGAACACTGAAGCTTTCTTT.

V is TRBV6-1 and J is TRBJ2-7; D might be TRBD2 (6 bases). The germline V gene encodes CDR1 MNHNS and CDR2 SASEGT. Between the trimmed V and J ends, which lost 7 bases and 2 bases, there was a span of 15 bases. The CDR3 sequence is 14 residues long. CDR3 amino acids: CASINLASTYEQYF. For the CDR3, the DNA is TGTGCCAGCATAAATCTAGCGTCAACCTACGAGCAGTACTTC.

This clone was detected once. The chain combines TRBV6-5 with TRBJ2-5; tentatively, D is TRBD1 (6 bases). Looked up from germline, CDR1 is MNHEY and CDR2 is SVGAGI. This CDR3 has 14 amino acids. V shed 5 bases and J shed 5 bases, with 15 bases lying between them. The CDR3 DNA follows: TGTGCCAGCAGTCCCTACAGGGCCCAGGAGACCCAGTACTTC. It encodes CASSPYRAQETQYF.

V and J are TRBV20-1 and TRBJ2-3; D is perhaps TRBD1 or TRBD2 (5 bases each). The CDR3 totals 11 residues. The ends were cut back, 3 bases at V and 5 bases at J, with 6 bases in the middle. CDR1 and CDR2 from the germline V gene are DFQATT and SNEGSKA (reference sequence). The CDR3 reads CSARRGDTQYF. The CDR3 coding sequence is TGCAGTGCTAGGAGGGGAGATACGCAGTATTTT.